A selection of T cell receptor beta chains follows, all from one sample in a study of cytomegalovirus exposure and HLA in healthy donors. Some clones are missing from TCRdb's copy, which holds only in-frame ones; the method was immunoSEQ multiplex PCR. The sample carries about 140,000 clones, 65% to 90% recorded once. The specimen sequenced was PBMCs. The source of these receptors is a woman in her twenties or thirties in good health and CMV-seronegative. The CDR3 runs from the conserved cysteine through the conserved F or W. Each record gives: D gene, J gene, clone size, V gene, CDR3 protein, CDR3 DNA. A D gene is named only where the DNA matches it firmly. The size field is filled for only some rows; it gives once, few, many or a size class.

TRBD2	TRBJ2-7	.	TRBV7-2	CASSYGTSGRTSSYEQYF	TGTGCCAGCAGCTACGGGACTAGCGGGAGGACTAGCTCCTACGAGCAGTACTTC
TRBD1	TRBJ1-4	.	TRBV18	CASSPRGGTGPNEKLFF	TGTGCCAGCTCACCACGGGGTGGGACAGGCCCTAATGAAAAACTGTTTTTT
TRBD2	TRBJ2-4	.	TRBV28	CASSFGLVPAKNIQYF	TGTGCCAGCAGTTTTGGACTAGTTCCAGCCAAAAACATTCAGTACTTC
.	TRBJ2-2	.	TRBV19	CATLKRFANTGELFF	TGTGCCACCCTAAAGAGGTTCGCGAACACCGGGGAGCTGTTTTTT
.	TRBJ2-1	few	TRBV4-1	CASSQVGGTYNEQFF	TGCGCCAGCAGCCAAGTGGGGGGTACCTACAATGAGCAGTTCTTC
.	TRBJ2-7	.	TRBV11-2	CASSPDGGNAYEQYF	TGTGCCAGCAGCCCCGACGGGGGAAACGCCTACGAGCAGTACTTC
TRBD1	TRBJ1-4	once	TRBV5-1	CASSHRQGNEKLFF	TGCGCCAGCAGCCACAGACAGGGAAACGAAAAACTGTTTTTT
TRBD2	TRBJ2-3	.	TRBV2	CASRGRLAGVADTQYF	TGTGCCAGCAGGGGTCGACTAGCGGGAGTGGCAGATACGCAGTATTTT
.	TRBJ1-5	few	TRBV29-1	CRFWTDNSNQPQHF	TGCAGATTCTGGACAGACAATAGCAATCAGCCCCAGCATTTT
.	TRBJ2-1	.	TRBV7-2	CASSLKGSHNEQFF	TGTGCCAGCAGCTTAAAAGGGAGCCACAATGAGCAGTTCTTC
TRBD1	TRBJ1-5	.	TRBV10-1	CASRVDRGQSNQPQHF	TGCGCCAGCAGGGTGGACAGGGGGCAGAGCAATCAGCCCCAGCATTTT
TRBD2	TRBJ2-1	once	TRBV19	CASSNRRSGSPNEQFF	TGTGCCAGTAGTAACCGGCGGAGCGGGAGTCCCAATGAGCAGTTCTTC
.	TRBJ1-1	once	TRBV6-1	CASRTELNTEAFF	TGTGCCAGCAGGACAGAGTTGAACACTGAAGCTTTCTTT
.	TRBJ1-1	.	TRBV7-2	CASSQGRGIGNTEAFF	TGTGCCAGCAGCCAAGGAAGAGGTATAGGGAACACTGAAGCTTTCTTT
TRBD2	TRBJ2-5	.	TRBV14	CASSQAGRPKTQYF	TGTGCCAGCAGCCAAGCCGGGAGGCCAAAGACCCAGTACTTC
TRBD2	TRBJ2-5	.	TRBV9	CASSVALGGWETQYF	TGTGCCAGCAGCGTAGCGTTGGGGGGGTGGGAGACCCAGTACTTC
.	TRBJ1-1	.	TRBV19	CASSIGPRKADTEAFF	TGTGCCAGTAGTATAGGCCCCAGAAAAGCGGACACTGAAGCTTTCTTT
TRBD2	TRBJ2-1	.	TRBV7-8	CASSATSGGTYNEQFF	TGTGCCAGCAGCGCGACTAGCGGGGGCACATACAATGAGCAGTTCTTC
TRBD1	TRBJ1-1	.	TRBV6-1	CASSAQGGSNTEAFF	TGTGCCAGCAGTGCACAAGGGGGCTCGAACACTGAAGCTTTCTTT
.	TRBJ2-1	.	TRBV7-6	CASSPTNQRSGQFF	TGTGCCAGCAGCCCTACGAACCAGAGGAGCGGGCAGTTCTTC
TRBD1	TRBJ2-7	.	TRBV5-1	CASRETGEFPLTEQYF	TGCGCCAGCAGAGAGACAGGGGAATTTCCTCTTACGGAGCAGTACTTC
TRBD2	TRBJ2-1	.	TRBV11-2	CASSLDPGLTSSGSLNEQFF	TGTGCCAGCAGCTTAGACCCGGGACTGACTAGTAGCGGGAGCTTAAATGAGCAGTTCTTC
TRBD1	TRBJ2-1	.	TRBV5-1	CASSLGTGVYEQFF	TGCGCCAGCAGCTTGGGGACAGGGGTTTATGAGCAGTTCTTC
.	TRBJ2-4	.	TRBV2	CASSDRAKNIQYF	TGTGCCAGCAGTGATAGAGCCAAAAACATTCAGTACTTC
.	TRBJ1-3	.	TRBV9	CASSVSQGFSGNTIYF	TGTGCCAGCAGCGTAAGCCAGGGATTCTCTGGAAACACCATATATTTT
TRBD1	TRBJ2-7	.	TRBV2	CASSRGTGVSNEQYF	TGTGCCAGCAGCAGGGGGACAGGGGTAAGCAACGAGCAGTACTTC